This TCR beta chain was obtained from a study of blood T cell repertoires in COVID-19. Study information: Samples taken during acute and convalescent COVID-19 were collected in the United States, Italy and Spain. The cDNA or gDNA used as material had been derived from T cells, B-cell-depleted T cells, or PBMCs.

Sequenced by immunoSEQ multiplex PCR; TCRdb stores in-frame clones only, minus some. This table holds approximately 190,000 clones, about 80% found once. This CDR3 comprises 16 residues. J was trimmed by 4 bases and V by 1 base; bases with no gene match: 8. The V gene's germline CDR1 is SGHVS and CDR2 FQNEAQ. The chain carries TRBV7-8 and TRBJ2-7; 9 bases fit TRBD1. This sequence was found in a human donor with acute or convalescent COVID-19. The donor label of this sample is uncertain. Source material: peripheral blood. CDR3 amino acids: CASSLGDGGQGYEQYF. CDR3 in DNA: TGTGCCAGCAGCTTAGGGGACGGAGGACAGGGGTACGAGCAGTACTTC.